The 14 T cell receptor beta chains reported below all come from one sample, sequenced in a study of beta chain features in type 1 diabetes (dated 2018 in TCRdb). What the authors observed across the whole study: A moderate but significant shortening of TCRB CDR3 length was observed in type 1 diabetes patients in all four CD4+ subsets.

The library was prepared using the immunoSEQ multiplex PCR assay. The entire amount of isolated RNA was reverse transcribed using the High Capacity cDNA Reverse Transcription Kit, so the sequenced TCRB transcripts were expressed ones. Drawn from immuneACCESS, this table holds only the in-frame rearrangements with V and J called that TCRdb kept. Clones are partly lost; checked studies trace under half to an unresolved V gene and leave the rest unexplained. The sample records 550,000 to 850,000 clones, 13% of which are singletons. The ten largest clones capture less than 0.025% of the sample. No antigen is known for these receptors. The specimen was naive CD4+ T cells from blood. Reading the label with the study, this specimen's cell subset or site is: true naive CD4+ T cells. These receptors all come from a man younger than 35 with type 1 diabetes.

The chain combines TRBV5-1 with TRBJ2-5; 9 positions match TRBD2. The CDR3 has 14 residues. From germline, CDR1 is SGHRS and CDR2 YFSETQ. Trimming removed 4 bases from V and 3 bases from J; junction bases left unmatched: 4. In nucleotides, the CDR3 is TGCGCCAGCAGCACGGGACTAGCAGAAGAGACCCAGTACTTC. Its protein product is CASSTGLAEETQYF.

This clone was seen a few times. The gene calls are TRBV7-9 and TRBJ2-3; D is possibly TRBD2 (6 bases). The CDR3 runs 18 residues. Germline V CDR1 and CDR2: SEHNR, FQNEAQ (reference sequence). Trimming shortened V by 2 bases and J by 2 bases, and 20 bases separated the two germline ends. CDR3 nucleotides: TGTGCCAGCAGCTTACGTCGTGGGAGCGGGCTAATCACAGATACGCAGTATTTT. It is translated as CASSLRRGSGLITDTQYF.

The gene calls are TRBV30 and TRBJ1-1; D remains ambiguous. Germline assignment: CDR1 GTSNPN and CDR2 SVGIG (reference sequence). The germline V and J ends were trimmed by 3 bases and 11 bases, with 22 bases remaining between them. The CDR3 contains 14 residues. The CDR3 is CAWSLGPGTFGAFF. CDR3 bases: TGTGCCTGGAGCCTTGGTCCAGGAACCTTCGGGGCTTTCTTT.

The sample holds a few counts of this clone. The chain uses TRBV7-9 and TRBJ2-3; possibly TRBD1 for D (5 bases). Trimming took 5 bases from V and 4 from J, leaving 13 bases between them. The germline CDR1 and CDR2 sequences are SEHNR and FQNEAQ (reference sequence). This CDR3 region has 14 residues. CDR3 sequence: CASSLKGVPDTQYF. CDR3 in DNA: TGTGCCAGCAGCCTTAAAGGGGTCCCAGATACGCAGTATTTT. Combining the CDR3 with reference TRBV7-9 and TRBJ2-3 gives the whole variable domain DTGVSQNPRHKITKRGQNVTFRCDPISEHNRLYWYRQTLGQGPEFLTYFQNEAQLEKSRLLSDRFSAERPKGSFSTLEIQRTEQGDSAMYLCASSLKGVPDTQYFGPGTRLTVL.

The chain has TRBV7-9 and TRBJ1-6, with D maybe TRBD1 (6 bases). Germline V CDR1 and CDR2: SEHNR, FQNEAQ (reference sequence). V lost 5 bases and J 6 bases, leaving 14 bases between the germline ends. The CDR3 loop spans 15 amino acids. As DNA, the CDR3 is TGTGCCAGCAGCCCAGGGGAAAGGTTTAATTCACCCCTCCACTTT. Encoded protein: CASSPGERFNSPLHF.

This chain joins TRBV27 and TRBJ1-1; the D gene is possibly TRBD1 (5 bases). Trimming took 2 bases from V and 1 from J, leaving 11 bases between them. The CDR3 is 15 amino acids. CDR1 MNHEY and CDR2 SMNVEV come from the germline V gene (reference sequence). CDR3: CASSLRPQGNTEAFF. As DNA, the CDR3 is TGTGCCAGCAGTTTAAGGCCCCAGGGGAACACTGAAGCTTTCTTT.

The chain combines TRBV28 with TRBJ2-1; 9 positions agree with TRBD2. The germline gives CDR1 MDHEN, CDR2 SYDVKM. The CDR3 covers 20 residues. V dropped 6 bases and J dropped 3; count of bases not matched to a gene: 21. The CDR3 DNA reads as TGTGCCAGCAGCTCCCTAAGCGGGGGGCCCTTCGGTCACCTCTACAATGAGCAGTTCTTC. Its protein product is CASSSLSGGPFGHLYNEQFF.

The chain carries TRBV6-1 and TRBJ2-3; D unresolved. In germline, CDR1 is MNHNS, CDR2 SASEGT. The CDR3 is 15 amino acids. Trimming stripped 1 base from V and 4 bases from J, with 12 bases between. The DNA of the CDR3 is TGTGCCAGCAGTGAAGGGCTAGGGTCATCAGATACGCAGTATTTT. This gives the protein CASSEGLGSSDTQYF.

The V call is TRBV5-1, the J call TRBJ1-1; a weak D match, TRBD1 (5 bases). The CDR3 has 13 amino acids. V gave up 4 bases and J gave up 7 bases, with 14 bases separating them. The V gene's germline CDR1 is SGHRS and CDR2 YFSETQ. CDR3 nucleotides: TGCGCCAGCAGCGCCACCCAGGGCGGTGAAGCTTTCTTT. It is translated as CASSATQGGEAFF.

This clone was found a few times. The chain recombines TRBV4-1 with TRBJ1-6; the D is unclear. Trimming took 4 bases from V and 9 from J, leaving 13 bases between them. Germline CDR1 is MGHRA and CDR2 is YSYEKL. The CDR3 is 14 residues long. CDR3: CASSPGWGGSPLHF. CDR3 sequence (DNA): TGCGCCAGCAGCCCCGGGTGGGGAGGTTCACCCCTCCACTTT.

This chain links TRBV9 with TRBJ2-7, with D maybe TRBD2 (7 bases). The CDR3 covers 14 residues. V dropped 7 bases and J dropped 2 bases, with 16 bases sitting between them. In germline, CDR1 is SGDLS, CDR2 YYNGEE. CDR3: CASAGGGPAYEQYF. The CDR3 DNA sequence: TGTGCCAGCGCGGGCGGGGGCCCTGCCTACGAGCAGTACTTC.

This clone was recorded a few times. The J gene is TRBJ1-3, the V gene TRBV30; D unresolved. CDR3 length: 14 residues. Trimming cost V 1 base and J 0 bases, with 7 bases left between them. From germline, CDR1 is GTSNPN and CDR2 SVGIG (reference sequence). In DNA form, the CDR3 reads TGTGCCTGGAGTGCCCCGGGCTCTGGAAACACCATATATTTT. Protein sequence: CAWSAPGSGNTIYF.

The gene calls are TRBV7-9 and TRBJ1-6, with no clear D. V was cut by 1 base and J by 0 bases, with 13 bases left in between. This CDR3 comprises 18 residues. The germline CDR1 and CDR2 sequences are SEHNR and FQNEAQ (reference sequence). CDR3 sequence: CASSLELLASSYNSPLHF. The CDR3 DNA follows: TGTGCCAGCAGCTTAGAACTGCTTGCAAGCTCCTATAATTCACCCCTCCACTTT.

As DNA, the CDR3 is TGTGCCTGGAGTGCAGGGGAACACTATGGCTACACCTTC. Translation: CAWSAGEHYGYTF. This rearrangement joins TRBV30 to TRBJ1-2, with a tentative D call TRBD1 (6 bases). From germline, CDR1 is GTSNPN and CDR2 SVGIG (reference sequence). The CDR3 runs 13 residues. The ends were cut back, 1 base at V and 3 bases at J, with 9 bases in the middle. The full variable domain, with the rest looked up from reference TRBV30 and TRBJ1-2, is SQTIHQWPATLVQPVGSPLSLECTVEGTSNPNLYWYRQAAGRGLQLLFYSVGIGQISSEVPQNLSASRPQDRQFILSSKKLLLSDSGFYLCAWSAGEHYGYTFGSGTRLTVV.